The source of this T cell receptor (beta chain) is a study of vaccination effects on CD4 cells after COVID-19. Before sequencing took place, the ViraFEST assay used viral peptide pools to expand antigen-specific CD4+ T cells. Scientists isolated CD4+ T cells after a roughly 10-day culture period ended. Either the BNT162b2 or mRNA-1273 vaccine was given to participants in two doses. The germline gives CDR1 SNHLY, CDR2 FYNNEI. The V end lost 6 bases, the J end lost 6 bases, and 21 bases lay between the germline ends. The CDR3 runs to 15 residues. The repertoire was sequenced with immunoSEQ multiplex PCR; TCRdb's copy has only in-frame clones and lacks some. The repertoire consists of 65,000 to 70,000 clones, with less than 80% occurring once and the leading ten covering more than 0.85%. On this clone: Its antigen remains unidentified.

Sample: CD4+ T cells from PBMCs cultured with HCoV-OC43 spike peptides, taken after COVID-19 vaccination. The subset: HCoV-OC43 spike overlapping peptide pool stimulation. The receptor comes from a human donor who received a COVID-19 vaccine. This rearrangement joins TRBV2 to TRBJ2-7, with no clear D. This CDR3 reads CASRPSTGRVLEQYV. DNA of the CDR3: TGTGCCAGCAGGCCCTCAACGGGTCGGGTGCTCGAGCAGTACGTC.